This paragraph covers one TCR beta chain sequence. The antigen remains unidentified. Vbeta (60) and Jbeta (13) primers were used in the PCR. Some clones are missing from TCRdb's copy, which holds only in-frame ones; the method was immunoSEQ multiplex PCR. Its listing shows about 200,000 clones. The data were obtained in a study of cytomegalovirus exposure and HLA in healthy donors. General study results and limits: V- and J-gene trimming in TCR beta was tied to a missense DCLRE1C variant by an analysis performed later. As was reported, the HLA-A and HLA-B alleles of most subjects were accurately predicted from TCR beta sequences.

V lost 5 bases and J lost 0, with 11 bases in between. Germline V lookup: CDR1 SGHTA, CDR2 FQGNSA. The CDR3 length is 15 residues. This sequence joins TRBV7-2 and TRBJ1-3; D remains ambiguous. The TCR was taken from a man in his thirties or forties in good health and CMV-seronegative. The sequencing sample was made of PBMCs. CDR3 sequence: CASSPLTGSGNTIYF. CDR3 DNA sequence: TGTGCCAGCAGCCCCCTAACGGGCTCTGGAAACACCATATATTTT. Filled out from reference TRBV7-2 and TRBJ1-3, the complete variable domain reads GAGVSQSPSNKVTEKGKDVELRCDPISGHTALYWYRQSLGQGLEFLIYFQGNSAPDKSGLPSDRFSAERTGGSVSTLTIQRTQQEDSAVYLCASSPLTGSGNTIYFGEGSWLTVV.